One sample yielded the 12 T cell receptor beta chains listed below, sequenced in a study of T cell responses to AZD1222 COVID-19 vaccine. Assay: immunoSEQ multiplex PCR; the TCRdb copy retains only in-frame clones and omits some. The sample has some 140,000 clones, 91% seen once. The sample was peripheral blood, taken 28 days after the second AZD1222 dose. The receptors originated from an adult who received the AZD1222 COVID-19 vaccine.

Here the CDR3 DNA reads TGTGCCAGCAGCTCCCAAGCAACTAATGAAAAACTGTTTTTT. This translates into CASSSQATNEKLFF. The rearrangement links TRBV5-4 to TRBJ1-4; D not resolved. The CDR3 is made up of 14 amino acids. Trimming took 3 bases from V and 0 from J, leaving 6 bases between them. Germline assignment: CDR1 SGHNT and CDR2 YYREEE (reference sequence). Drawing the rest from reference TRBV5-4 and TRBJ1-4, the complete variable domain is ETGVTQSPTHLIKTRGQQVTLRCSSQSGHNTVSWYQQALGQGPQFIFQYYREEENGRGNFPPRFSGLQFPNYSSELNVNALELDDSALYLCASSSQATNEKLFFGSGTQLSVL.

The chain has TRBV11-2 and TRBJ2-7, with TRBD1 matching 8 bases. CDR1 SGHAT and CDR2 FQNNGV come from the germline V gene. J gave up 6 bases and V 3 bases, and 1 base lay outside the gene matches. CDR3 size: 12 residues. The CDR3 here is CASSLDRVEQYF. In nucleotides, the CDR3 is TGTGCCAGCAGCTTGGACAGGGTCGAGCAGTACTTC.

The chain has TRBV25-1 and TRBJ1-6; D perhaps matches TRBD1 (5 bases). This CDR3 is 14 amino acids long. Germline values: CDR1 MGHDK, CDR2 SYGVNS. V was shortened by 5 bases and J by 7 bases, with 12 bases between the two germline ends. The CDR3 sequence is CASSPAGKNSPLHF. The CDR3 bases are TGTGCCAGCAGTCCCGCAGGGAAAAATTCACCCCTCCACTTT.

The chain recombines TRBV9 with TRBJ2-7; 9 bases are a match to TRBD2. Germline V gene data show CDR1 as SGDLS and CDR2 as YYNGEE. This CDR3 has 16 amino acids. V lost 0 bases, J lost 3 bases, and 7 bases stayed unmatched. CDR3 residues: CASSVGSSGAVYEQYF. The CDR3 DNA is TGTGCCAGCAGCGTAGGGTCTAGCGGGGCCGTCTACGAGCAGTACTTC.

A single count supports this clone. This rearrangement joins TRBV19 to TRBJ1-1; TRBD1 matches at 7 bases. V lost 3 bases and J lost 2; bases outside the gene matches: 6. This CDR3 is built from 15 residues. Germline V lookup: CDR1 LNHDA, CDR2 SQIVND (reference sequence). CDR3 nucleotide sequence: TGTGCCAGTAGTATGCGGGGACAGAAAAACACTGAAGCTTTCTTT. It is translated as CASSMRGQKNTEAFF.

The chain combines TRBV4-1 with TRBJ1-1; possibly TRBD1 for D (5 bases). From germline, CDR1 is MGHRA and CDR2 YSYEKL. This CDR3 has 15 amino acids. V lost 4 bases to trimming and J lost 5 bases, with 17 bases between them. DNA for the CDR3: TGCGCCAGCAGCCTCGCGCAGGGAGCGTCGACTGAAGCTTTCTTT. Encoded protein: CASSLAQGASTEAFF.

The V gene is TRBV30, the J gene TRBJ1-1, with D tentatively TRBD1 (6 bases). V was shortened by 5 bases and J by 0 bases, with 13 bases between the two germline ends. CDR3 length: 14 residues. Per germline, CDR1 GTSNPN and CDR2 SVGIG (reference sequence). The CDR3 DNA sequence: TGTGCCTGGGAGACAGGCTCCATGAACACTGAAGCTTTCTTT. Amino acid sequence: CAWETGSMNTEAFF. Combining the CDR3 with reference TRBV30 and TRBJ1-1 gives the whole variable domain SQTIHQWPATLVQPVGSPLSLECTVEGTSNPNLYWYRQAAGRGLQLLFYSVGIGQISSEVPQNLSASRPQDRQFILSSKKLLLSDSGFYLCAWETGSMNTEAFFGQGTRLTVV.

This clone appeared a few times. The chain combines TRBV2 with TRBJ1-1; unclear D gene. Germline lookup yields CDR1 SNHLY and CDR2 FYNNEI. V gave up 3 bases and J gave up 6 bases, with 11 bases separating them. The CDR3 is 13 residues long. This CDR3 reads CASSEENSPEAFF. DNA for the CDR3: TGTGCCAGCAGTGAGGAAAACAGCCCTGAAGCTTTCTTT.

In its sample, this clone was seen once. This chain joins TRBV7-3 and TRBJ2-2, with TRBD2 matching over 11 bases. Germline V CDR1 and CDR2: SGHTA, FQGTGA. This CDR3 comprises 16 residues. V lost 5 bases and J lost 6; bases outside the gene matches: 8. CDR3 sequence reads: CASSRSGGAIAGELFF. The CDR3 DNA reads TGTGCCAGCAGCCGTAGCGGGGGGGCGATCGCCGGGGAGCTGTTTTTT.

This chain uses TRBV2 with TRBJ1-1, with TRBD1 matching over 12 bases. Germline CDR1 reads SNHLY; CDR2 reads FYNNEI. CDR3 length equals 18 residues. J was trimmed by 5 bases and V by 6 bases; bases with no gene match: 16. CDR3 protein: CASRLPGQGAHQGTEAFF. The CDR3, as DNA: TGTGCCAGCAGGCTACCGGGACAGGGGGCGCATCAGGGAACTGAAGCTTTCTTT.

As to this clone: Its ends do not fully match the called genes, so a read error is possible. The chain couples TRBV7-7 to TRBJ1-4, with TRBD1 as a possible D gene (5 bases). This CDR3 has 14 amino acids. Germline V gives CDR1 SSHAT, CDR2 FNYEAQ (reference sequence). The CDR3 DNA is TGTGCTAGCAGCTTAGCCCACGGGGGGGGAAAACTGTTTTTT. The encoded protein is CASSLAHGGGKLFF.

This clone appeared a single time. The V gene is TRBV7-9, the J gene TRBJ1-1, with D unclear. V lost 2 bases and J 4 bases, leaving 5 bases between the germline ends. Germline loops: CDR1 SEHNR, CDR2 FQNEAQ (reference sequence). The CDR3 length is 12 residues. CDR3 amino acids: CASSLPSTEAFF. The DNA of the CDR3 is TGTGCCAGCAGCTTACCCTCCACTGAAGCTTTCTTT.